This T cell receptor (beta chain) originates from a study of blood T cell repertoires in COVID-19. Study summary: Samples taken during acute and convalescent COVID-19 were collected in the United States, Italy and Spain. T cells, B-cell-depleted T cells, or PBMCs provided the cDNA or gDNA that served as material.

Authors' processing steps: Amplification with reference gene primers provided the estimates of nucleated cell counts. Sequencing was performed with immunoSEQ multiplex PCR; in TCRdb, only in-frame clones are kept and a portion is missing. The D gene and trimming were derived from the DNA, and the V and J assignments and clone size from that table. Of about 120,000 clones in the sample, 78% were seen once. Trimming cost V 0 bases and J 7 bases, with 13 bases left between them. Germline V gene sequence: CDR1 GTSNPN, CDR2 SVGIG (reference sequence). This CDR3 is 15 amino acids long. Sequencing was performed on peripheral blood. This TCR was recovered from a man between 65 and 85 years old with acute or convalescent COVID-19. V is TRBV30 and J is TRBJ1-6; D gene unclear. In nucleotides, the CDR3 is TGTGCCTGGAGTGTGTGGAGCAGAATAAATTCACCCCTCCACTTT. The encoded protein is CAWSVWSRINSPLHF.